This TCR beta chain is from a study of cytomegalovirus exposure and HLA in healthy donors. The study's findings and limits: Links to common viral pathogens appeared, in a later analysis, for several of the most significant clusters. Confirmation in vitro established that a few CMV-associated chains were specific for CMV antigens. In a later analysis, TCR beta V- and J-gene trimming was associated with a missense DCLRE1C variant.

CDR3 length: 13 amino acids. Germline V lookup: CDR1 ENHRY, CDR2 SYGVKD. V gave up 5 bases and J gave up 3 bases; unmatched junction bases: 4. The PCR ran on 60 Vbeta and 13 Jbeta primers. Profiled with immunoSEQ multiplex PCR; TCRdb holds only in-frame clones, not every one. The repertoire includes 200,000 to 250,000 clones, about 78% of them detected once, and around 3.9% sits in the top ten. As regards this clone: No antigen is known for it.

All the people who gave samples were healthy bone marrow donors. The chain recombines TRBV10-3 with TRBJ2-7, with 7 bases fitting TRBD1. This clonotype originated in a male donor in good health and CMV-seronegative. Sequencing was performed on PBMCs. CDR3 amino acids: CAISYDRDYEQYF. In nucleotides, the CDR3 is TGTGCCATCAGTTACGACAGGGACTACGAGCAGTACTTC.